This is a list of T cell receptor beta chains from one sample in a study of blood T cell repertoires in COVID-19. TCRdb's table, derived via immunoSEQ multiplex PCR, lists solely in-frame clones and lacks some. This sample has a few hundred thousand clones, with 70% to 80% found just once. The sample consisted of peripheral blood. These TCRs come from a woman of 80 years or more with acute or convalescent COVID-19. The CDR3 runs from the conserved cysteine through the conserved F or W. A D gene is named only where the DNA matches it firmly. Rows may omit the clone size; those that give it use once, few, many or a size class.

>.|TRBJ1-3|TRBV29-1|.
TGCAGCGTTGACGAGGGGGGGGGAAACACCATATATTTT
CSVDEGGGNTIYF
>.|TRBJ2-5|TRBV7-2|.
TGTGCCAGCAGCCCCAGTAGAGACGTTAGCTTAGAGACCCAGTACTTC
CASSPSRDVSLETQYF
>.|TRBJ2-2|TRBV10-2|.
TGCGCCAGCAGGATAACAGGGCAAACCGGGGAGCTGTTTTTT
CASRITGQTGELFF
>TRBD1|TRBJ2-5|TRBV18|.
TGTGCCAGCTCACCAACGACAGGGGGCCAAGAGACCCAGTACTTC
CASSPTTGGQETQYF
>TRBD1|TRBJ1-5|TRBV27|.
TGTGCCGGCAGTTTAAGAGGGGGCGGTCAGCCCCAGCATTTT
CAGSLRGGGQPQHF
>.|TRBJ1-2|TRBV7-9|once
TGTGCCAGCAGCTACCGCGTAGGGGGGGGCAGGACCCATGGCTACACCTTC
CASSYRVGGGRTHGYTF
>TRBD2|TRBJ2-3|TRBV15|.
TGTGCCACCAGCAGAGAGAGCGGGGGGGCTGCAGATACGCAGTATTTT
CATSRESGGAADTQYF
>TRBD2|TRBJ2-2|TRBV11-1|.
TGTGCCAGCCGCCCCCGGGGGGGGGCCAATGTCGGGGAGCTGTTTTTT
CASRPRGGANVGELFF
>TRBD1|TRBJ1-6|TRBV5-1|few
TGCGCCAGCAGCTATACAGGGGATAATTCACCCCTCCACTTT
CASSYTGDNSPLHF
>TRBD2|TRBJ2-5|TRBV19|.
TGTGCCAGTAGTATTGGGGGCGGGAGGGCCCGTGAGACCCAGTACTTC
CASSIGGGRARETQYF
>.|TRBJ1-4|TRBV19|.
TGTGCCAGTAGTATAAGGCAGGGTTTGGGTGAAAAACTGTTTTTT
CASSIRQGLGEKLFF
>.|TRBJ2-1|TRBV6-4|.
TGTGCCAGCAAACCGACTAGTTCAAATTCCGGTGAGCAGTTCTTC
CASKPTSSNSGEQFF
>.|TRBJ1-5|TRBV20-1|.
TGCAGTGCTAGTCCCCCAGGGCACTACAATCAGCCCCAGCATTTT
CSASPPGHYNQPQHF
>TRBD2|TRBJ2-1|TRBV2|few
TGTGCCAGCGAACTAGCGGGAGGTTACAATGAGCAGTTCTTC
CASELAGGYNEQFF
>TRBD2|TRBJ2-1|TRBV7-9|.
TGTGCCAGCAGTTCTAGCGGGAGCAATGAGCAGTTCTTC
CASSSSGSNEQFF
>TRBD1|TRBJ2-2|TRBV11-2|.
TGTGCCAGCAGGGTCAGGGGGCGGCTGGACACCGGGGAGCTGTTTTTT
CASRVRGRLDTGELFF
>.|TRBJ2-2|TRBV6-6|.
TGTGCCAGCAGTTACTCGGGGCAAACGGAGCTGTTTTTT
CASSYSGQTELFF
>.|TRBJ2-1|TRBV5-1|.
TGCGCCAGCAGCCAATACGGGGGAAGCTCCTACAATGAGCAGTTCTTC
CASSQYGGSSYNEQFF
>TRBD1|TRBJ1-5|TRBV7-9|.
TGTGCCAGCAGCTTCGGACAGGGCAATCAGCCCCAGCATTTT
CASSFGQGNQPQHF
>.|TRBJ1-5|TRBV6-5|.
TGTGCCAGCAGCGATACTCAACGAAATCAGCCCCAGCATTTT
CASSDTQRNQPQHF
>.|TRBJ1-1|TRBV5-1|few
TGCGCCAGCAGCACAGGACAGTTACTAATGAACACTGAAGCTTTCTTT
CASSTGQLLMNTEAFF
>TRBD2|TRBJ2-3|TRBV6-5|.
TGTGCCAGCAGTCTCTGGGGACTAGATGCAGATACGCAGTATTTT
CASSLWGLDADTQYF
>TRBD1|TRBJ2-7|TRBV28|.
TGTGCCAGCAGGCCGACAGGGACGCACGAGCAGTACTTC
CASRPTGTHEQYF
>TRBD2|TRBJ2-2|TRBV2|.
TGTGCCAGCAGGCCACTAGCGGGAGTCACCGGGGAGCTGTTTTTT
CASRPLAGVTGELFF
>.|TRBJ2-7|TRBV18|.
TGTGCCAGCTCACAAGGACAACCTCCTTCCTACGAGCAGTACTTC
CASSQGQPPSYEQYF
>.|TRBJ2-4|TRBV9|.
TGTGCCAGCAGCGTAACAGGTTCGCTAGCCAAAAACATTCAGTACTTC
CASSVTGSLAKNIQYF
>.|TRBJ2-1|TRBV19|.
TGTGCCAGTAGTCCACGGGGTTATTACAATGAGCAGTTCTTC
CASSPRGYYNEQFF
>TRBD1|TRBJ1-5|TRBV29-1|.
TGCAGCGTTGAAGTAAGGAGACAGGGTGTCAATCAGCCCCAGCATTTT
CSVEVRRQGVNQPQHF
>TRBD1|TRBJ1-2|TRBV5-6|.
TGTGCCAGCAGCCCACCAGGGGGCTGGGATGGCTACACCTTC
CASSPPGGWDGYTF
>.|TRBJ2-6|TRBV4-1|.
TGCGCCAGCAGCCCCGTGGGACTTTATCGACCAGGGAGCTCTGGGGCCAACGTCCTGACTTTC
CASSPVGLYRPGSSGANVLTF
>TRBD1|TRBJ1-2|TRBV3-1/TRBV3-2|.
TGTGCCAGCAGCCAGTTACCGGGACAGGGAAACGGCTACACCTTC
CASSQLPGQGNGYTF
>TRBD1|TRBJ1-6|TRBV7-2|.
TGTGCCAGCAGCTCGACAGGGGGCTTTGGTTCACCCCTCCACTTT
CASSSTGGFGSPLHF
>TRBD1|TRBJ2-6|TRBV2|.
TGTGCCAGCAGCCTTCTTGGGACAGGGGGTAATTACGCTGGGGCCAACGTCCTGACTTTC
CASSLLGTGGNYAGANVLTF
>.|TRBJ1-1|TRBV6-5|few
TGTGCCAGCAGTTACTCGGGGGGGGGCACTGAAGCTTTCTTT
CASSYSGGGTEAFF
>.|TRBJ1-1|TRBV19|once
TGTGCCAGTAGTATAACAGGCGTGAACACTGAAGCTTTCTTT
CASSITGVNTEAFF
>TRBD2|TRBJ2-7|TRBV19|.
TGTGCCAGTGGCCATCGGACTAGCGGGGCAAACGAGCAGTACTTC
CASGHRTSGANEQYF
>TRBD1|TRBJ1-4|TRBV19|.
TGTGCCAGTAGTCTCCCCCGGACAGGCAATAATGAAAAACTGTTTTTT
CASSLPRTGNNEKLFF
>.|TRBJ1-1|TRBV7-9|once
TGTGCCAGCAGTCCACAGGGCACGAACACTGAAGCTTTCTTT
CASSPQGTNTEAFF
>TRBD1|TRBJ2-7|TRBV2|.
TGTGCCAGCAGTGAAGCGGAGGACAGGGGCTACGAGCAGTACTTC
CASSEAEDRGYEQYF
>.|TRBJ1-2|TRBV15|.
TGTGCCACCAGCAGGGAGGGCGACTATGGCTACACCTTC
CATSREGDYGYTF
>TRBD1|TRBJ2-1|TRBV5-5|.
TGTGCCAGCAGCTCACAGGGGGATGAGCAGTTCTTC
CASSSQGDEQFF
>TRBD1|TRBJ2-3|TRBV5-1|.
TGCGCCACCTCCGGGACAGGGGGTGCAGATACGCAGTATTTT
CATSGTGGADTQYF
>.|TRBJ2-7|TRBV10-3|many
TGTGCCATCAACGGAGTTAAGTCCTACGAGCAGTACTTC
CAINGVKSYEQYF
>TRBD1|TRBJ1-1|TRBV7-9|.
TGTGCCAGCAGCGGGGGACAGATGAACACTGAAGCTTTCTTT
CASSGGQMNTEAFF
>TRBD2|TRBJ2-2|TRBV3-1/TRBV3-2|.
TGTGCCAGCAGCCGACGGTCCCCCGGGACTAGCGGGAGTCCCGGGGAGCTGTTTTTT
CASSRRSPGTSGSPGELFF
>.|TRBJ2-2|TRBV5-4|.
TGTGCCAGCAGCGGCCCCAGGGCCACCGGGGAGCTGTTTTTT
CASSGPRATGELFF
>TRBD1|TRBJ1-1|TRBV10-3|.
TGTGCCATCAGGCAGGGAGACAGGGGGCATATGACTGAAGCTTTCTTT
CAIRQGDRGHMTEAFF
>.|TRBJ2-7|TRBV19|.
TGTGCCAGTCGTTCTAGGGGTGCCTACGAGCAGTACTTC
CASRSRGAYEQYF
>.|TRBJ1-2|TRBV12-3/TRBV12-4|once
TGTGCCAGCTGGCGGCCCCTTTATGGCTACACCTTC
CASWRPLYGYTF
>TRBD2|TRBJ2-3|TRBV20-1|few
TGCAGTGCTAGTGCGGGAGGGCCGAGAGGTACCAGTACGCAGTATTTT
CSASAGGPRGTSTQYF
>TRBD1|TRBJ2-1|TRBV24-1|.
TGTGCCGGTGGGTTACAGGGGCTAGAGGGGAACAATGAGCAGTTCTTC
CAGGLQGLEGNNEQFF
>.|TRBJ2-3|TRBV3-1/TRBV3-2|.
TGTGCCAGCAGCCAAGATTCCGTATCAGATACGCAGTATTTT
CASSQDSVSDTQYF
>TRBD2|TRBJ2-2|TRBV6-5|.
TGTGCCAGCAGTCAGACAGCGGGGGCCGGGGAGCTGTTTTTT
CASSQTAGAGELFF